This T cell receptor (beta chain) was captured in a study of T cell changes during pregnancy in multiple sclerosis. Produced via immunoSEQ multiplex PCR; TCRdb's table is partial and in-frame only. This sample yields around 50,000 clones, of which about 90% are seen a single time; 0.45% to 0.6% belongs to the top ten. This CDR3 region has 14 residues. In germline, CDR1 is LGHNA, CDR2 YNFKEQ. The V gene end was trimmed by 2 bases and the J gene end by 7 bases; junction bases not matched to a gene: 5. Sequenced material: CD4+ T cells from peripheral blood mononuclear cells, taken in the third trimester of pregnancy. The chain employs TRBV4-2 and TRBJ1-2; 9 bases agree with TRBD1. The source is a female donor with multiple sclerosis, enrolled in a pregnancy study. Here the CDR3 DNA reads TGTGCCAGCAGCCAAAGGGACAGGGTCTCTGGCTACACCTTC. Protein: CASSQRDRVSGYTF.